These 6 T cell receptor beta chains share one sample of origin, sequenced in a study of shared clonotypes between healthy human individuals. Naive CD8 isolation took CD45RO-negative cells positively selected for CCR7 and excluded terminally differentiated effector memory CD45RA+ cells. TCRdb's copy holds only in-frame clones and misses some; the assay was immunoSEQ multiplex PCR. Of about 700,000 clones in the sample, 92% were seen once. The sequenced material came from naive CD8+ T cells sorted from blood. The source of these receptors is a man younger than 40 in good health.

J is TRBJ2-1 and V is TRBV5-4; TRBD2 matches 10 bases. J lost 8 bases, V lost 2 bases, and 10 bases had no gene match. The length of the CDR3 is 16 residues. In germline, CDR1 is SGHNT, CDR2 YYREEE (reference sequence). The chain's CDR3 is CASSFRLAGVGDEQFF. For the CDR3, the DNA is TGTGCCAGCAGCTTCCGCCTAGCGGGAGTGGGGGATGAGCAGTTCTTC.

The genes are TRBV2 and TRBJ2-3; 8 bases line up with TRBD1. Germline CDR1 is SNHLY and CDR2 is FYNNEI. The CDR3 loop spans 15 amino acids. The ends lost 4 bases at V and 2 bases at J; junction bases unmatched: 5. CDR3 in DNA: TGTGCCAGCAGTGCGGGACAGGACCCCACAGATACGCAGTATTTT. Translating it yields CASSAGQDPTDTQYF.

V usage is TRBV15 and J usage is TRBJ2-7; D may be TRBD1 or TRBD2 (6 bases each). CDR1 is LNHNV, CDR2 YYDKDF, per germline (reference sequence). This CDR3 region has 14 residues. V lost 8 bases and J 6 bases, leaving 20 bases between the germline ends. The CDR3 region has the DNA TGTGCCACCTCACTAGGGGGGAATCCCCTCGAGCAGTACTTC. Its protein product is CATSLGGNPLEQYF.

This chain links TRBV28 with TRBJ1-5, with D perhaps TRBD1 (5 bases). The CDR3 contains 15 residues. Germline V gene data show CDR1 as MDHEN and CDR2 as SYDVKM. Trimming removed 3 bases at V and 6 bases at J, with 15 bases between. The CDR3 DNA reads TGTGCCAGCAGTTTGTATAGGGGTGGCGGTCAGCCCCAGCATTTT. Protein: CASSLYRGGGQPQHF.

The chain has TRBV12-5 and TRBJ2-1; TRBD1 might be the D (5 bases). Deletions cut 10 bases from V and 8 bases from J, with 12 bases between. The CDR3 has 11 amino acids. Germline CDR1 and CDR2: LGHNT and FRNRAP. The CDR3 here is CAKNRTHEQFF. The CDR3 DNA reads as TGTGCTAAAAACAGGACCCATGAGCAGTTCTTC.

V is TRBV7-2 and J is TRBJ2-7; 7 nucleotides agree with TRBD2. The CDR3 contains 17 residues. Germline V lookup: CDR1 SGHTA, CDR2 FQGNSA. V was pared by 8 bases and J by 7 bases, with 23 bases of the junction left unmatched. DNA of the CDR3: TGTGCCAGCGAGAGAGTGGTGGGCGGGAGAGTGGGAGGGGAGCAGTACTTC. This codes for CASERVVGGRVGGEQYF. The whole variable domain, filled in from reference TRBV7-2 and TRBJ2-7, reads GAGVSQSPSNKVTEKGKDVELRCDPISGHTALYWYRQSLGQGLEFLIYFQGNSAPDKSGLPSDRFSAERTGGSVSTLTIQRTQQEDSAVYLCASERVVGGRVGGEQYFGPGTRLTVT.